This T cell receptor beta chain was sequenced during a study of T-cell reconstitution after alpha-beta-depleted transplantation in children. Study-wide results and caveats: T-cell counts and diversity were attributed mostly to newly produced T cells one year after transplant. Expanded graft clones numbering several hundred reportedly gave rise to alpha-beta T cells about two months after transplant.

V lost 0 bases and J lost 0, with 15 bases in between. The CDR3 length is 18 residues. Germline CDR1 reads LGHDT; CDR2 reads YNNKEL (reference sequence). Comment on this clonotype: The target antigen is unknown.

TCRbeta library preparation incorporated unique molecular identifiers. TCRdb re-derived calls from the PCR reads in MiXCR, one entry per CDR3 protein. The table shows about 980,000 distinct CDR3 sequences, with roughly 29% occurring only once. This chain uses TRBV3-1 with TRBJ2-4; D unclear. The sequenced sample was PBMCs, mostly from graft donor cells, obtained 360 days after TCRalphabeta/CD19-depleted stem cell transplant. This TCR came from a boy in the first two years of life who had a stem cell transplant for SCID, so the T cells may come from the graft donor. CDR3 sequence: CASSQEGPRARAKNIQYF. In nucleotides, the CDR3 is TGTGCCAGCAGCCAAGAGGGTCCCCGGGCCCGAGCCAAAAACATTCAGTACTTC.